A single T cell receptor beta chain is shown here with its context. This entry belongs to a study of CXCR3-negative and CXCR3-positive naive CD8 T cells. Investigators sorted each CD8+ T cell subset in triplicate, taking under 350,000 cells each time. Phenotypically, naive CD8+ T cells corresponded to CD45RO-CCR7+CD27+CD95-. The TRB cDNA libraries were prepared by 5' RACE with UMI labels. TCRdb re-called the 5' RACE reads and catalogs CDR3 proteins one per entry, DNA excluded. Here the sample table reports roughly 25,000 distinct CDR3 sequences. CDR1 is SGHRS, CDR2 YFSETQ, per germline. The CDR3 consists of 13 residues.

The sequence came from a human donor in good health. Some clones in this sample may be carry-over from other donors' samples. What was sequenced was naive CXCR3- CD8+ T cells from blood. Subset noted: CD45RO-CCR7+CD27+CD95- naive CD8+ T cells lacking CXCR3 (TNR3-). The gene calls are TRBV5-1 and TRBJ1-1. CDR3 residues: CASTNSMNTEAFF.